The clone carrying this T cell receptor (beta chain) was seen ten or more times. What it binds is unknown. The junction does not match germline at one end; this may be a read error. This sample was included in a study of CD8+CD57+ T cells in acquired aplastic anemia. Flow cytometry had shown expanded CD8+CD57+ cells in the patients chosen for sequencing. Germline values: CDR1 DFQATT, CDR2 SNEGSKA (reference sequence). The CDR3 contains 11 residues. Broader study findings: No significant patient-versus-control difference appeared in CD8+ Simpson's diversity.

CDR3 and TCR beta VDJ profiling relied on genomic DNA as the template. TCRdb re-called the reads with MiXCR, one entry per CDR3 protein. This table has about 160,000 distinct CDR3 sequences, roughly 48% appearing once. The specimen was sorted CD4+, CD8+, or CD8+CD57+ T cells (not recorded which) from PBMCs. This receptor was obtained from a human donor with aplastic anemia. This rearrangement joins TRBV20-1 to TRBJ1-2; D is uncertain. In DNA, the CDR3 is TGCAGTGCTAGAGAACTCGAGGTCGGACTCTTC. It is translated as CSARELEVGLF.